This TCR beta chain is from a study of CD8 T cells in Susac syndrome. Study overall: Patients with Susac syndrome were therapy-naive, on corticosteroids, or on intravenous immunoglobulin alone at blood draw.

Negative isolation was used for CD8+ and CD4+ T cells, and FACS enrichment was applied to TEMRA cells. The CDR3 loop spans 14 amino acids. Germline values: CDR1 MDHEN, CDR2 SYDVKM. Deletions cut 6 bases from V and 2 bases from J, with 11 bases between. When the RNA was reverse transcribed, random hexamers were used with an input of roughly 0.45 to 1 ug. A multiplex approach, immunoSEQ multiplex PCR, amplified TCR beta CDR3 across 54 Vbeta and 13 Jbeta. MiXCR was run by TCRdb on the immunoSEQ multiplex PCR reads, yielding one entry per CDR3 protein. The table lists about 240,000 distinct CDR3 sequences, less than 96% of them singletons, with roughly 0.1% in the top ten.

The sequence came from a human donor with Susac syndrome. This chain uses TRBV28 with TRBJ1-5; no clear D gene. The sample taken for sequencing was CD4+ T cells from PBMCs. The CDR3 nucleotides are TGTGCCAGCAGGCGGACGGGAGGCAATCAGCCCCAGCATTTT. Encoded protein: CASRRTGGNQPQHF.